The rows below give T cell receptor beta chains drawn from one sample of a study of blood T cell repertoires in COVID-19. TCRdb's table, derived via immunoSEQ multiplex PCR, lists solely in-frame clones and lacks some. The sample has a few hundred thousand clones; approximately 81% are singletons. Sequencing was carried out using peripheral blood. These receptors all come from a woman under 30 with acute or convalescent COVID-19. The CDR3 runs from the conserved cysteine through the conserved F or W. D genes are given only for firm matches. Clone size is given for some rows only: seen once, a few or many times, or a class if the clone is expanded.

v_call	j_call	cdr3_length	d_call	clone_size	cdr3_nt	cdr3_aa
TRBV28	TRBJ1-5	16	TRBD1	.	TGTGCCAGCAGTTGGGGGGGACAGGGGTTTAATCAGCCCCAGCATTTT	CASSWGGQGFNQPQHF
TRBV10-2	TRBJ1-4	16	TRBD1	.	TGCGCCAGCAGTGAAATGTGGGGGACAGGGGATGAAAAACTGTTTTTT	CASSEMWGTGDEKLFF
TRBV5-1	TRBJ1-2	14	TRBD1	.	TGCGCCAGCAGCGGCCGGGACAGGGCCTATGGCTACACCTTC	CASSGRDRAYGYTF
TRBV10-1	TRBJ2-3	14	TRBD2	.	TGCGCCACCGGACTAGCGGGAGATGTAGATACGCAGTATTTT	CATGLAGDVDTQYF
TRBV18	TRBJ1-2	13	.	.	TGTGCCAGCTCACCAGCGGGGGCGCCTGGCTACACCTTC	CASSPAGAPGYTF
TRBV5-1	TRBJ2-7	15	TRBD2	.	TGCGCCAGCAGCTTGGGGACTAGCTCATCAGGCGAGCAGTACTTC	CASSLGTSSSGEQYF
TRBV7-2	TRBJ2-3	14	.	.	TGTGCCAGCAGCTTAGAGGCAGGGCCGACTACGCAGTATTTT	CASSLEAGPTTQYF
TRBV19	TRBJ2-1	16	TRBD2	.	TGTGCCAGTAGTATACCCAGCGGGAGCGCAAACAATGAGCAGTTCTTC	CASSIPSGSANNEQFF
TRBV7-2	TRBJ2-7	15	TRBD2	.	TGTGCCAGCAGCTTAGCCGGGACTAGCGCCTACGAGCAGTACTTC	CASSLAGTSAYEQYF
TRBV11-1	TRBJ2-3	12	.	.	TGTGCCAGCAGCTTGTTGCGCGATACGCAGTATTTT	CASSLLRDTQYF
TRBV28	TRBJ1-1	15	.	.	TGTGCCAGCAGTTACCTCTGGCGGGGCGAGGTCGGAGCTTTCTTT	CASSYLWRGEVGAFF
TRBV19	TRBJ1-2	15	TRBD1	few	TGTGCCAGTAGTAATACAGGGGGCGCCGTCTATGGCTACACCTTC	CASSNTGGAVYGYTF
TRBV11-2	TRBJ2-1	18	TRBD2	.	TGTGCCAGCAGCCCTACCCCCCGTAGGCTAGCGGTAGTCAATGAGCAGTTCTTC	CASSPTPRRLAVVNEQFF
TRBV19	TRBJ2-2	11	.	.	TGTGCCAGTAGAGGGAGAGGGAAGCTGTTTTTT	CASRGRGKLFF
TRBV3-1/TRBV3-2	TRBJ2-3	15	TRBD1	.	TGTGCCAGCAGCCGGCCGGGACAGGTACCAGATACGCAGTATTTT	CASSRPGQVPDTQYF
TRBV2	TRBJ2-7	12	TRBD1	.	TGTGCCAGCAAGACAGGGTTCAACGAGCAGTACTTC	CASKTGFNEQYF
TRBV10-2	TRBJ2-3	18	TRBD1	once	TGCGCCAGCAGTGACCCAACAGGGGCTTATGAGGGCACAGATACGCAGTATTTT	CASSDPTGAYEGTDTQYF
TRBV5-4	TRBJ2-1	14	.	.	TGTGCCAGCCCCGGGGGGGACAGTTACAATGAGCAGTTCTTC	CASPGGDSYNEQFF
TRBV7-6	TRBJ2-7	16	.	.	TGTGCCAGCAGCTCCGGTCTGAGCGACCCAACCTACGAGCAGTACTTC	CASSSGLSDPTYEQYF
TRBV5-1	TRBJ2-3	16	TRBD2	.	TGCGCCAGCAGCCCCGGACTAGCGGGAGCGACAGATACGCAGTATTTT	CASSPGLAGATDTQYF
TRBV14	TRBJ2-7	16	TRBD1	.	TGTGCCAGCAGCCGAAAGGGGACAGGGTTTATCTACGAGCAGTACTTC	CASSRKGTGFIYEQYF
TRBV7-3	TRBJ1-2	13	TRBD1	few	TGTGCCAGCGGGACCGGGACAGGGGATAGCTACACCTTC	CASGTGTGDSYTF
TRBV19	TRBJ1-1	14	TRBD1	.	TGTGCCAGTAGGACCGGGACAGCGAACACTGAAGCTTTCTTT	CASRTGTANTEAFF
TRBV5-8	TRBJ1-3	12	.	.	TGTGCCAGCCTACTCGGCGCCCGCAGGGTGTATTTT	CASLLGARRVYF
TRBV18	TRBJ2-1	14	.	.	TGTGCCAGCTCGATGGCGGGATTGGACAATGAGCAGTTCTTC	CASSMAGLDNEQFF
TRBV6-5	TRBJ1-2	14	.	.	TGTGCCAGCAGGTGGACAGAAGCTAACTATGGCTACACCTTC	CASRWTEANYGYTF
TRBV7-3	TRBJ1-1	15	.	.	TGTGCCAGCAGCCAAGGTGGGGGCCCGAACACTGAAGCTTTCTTT	CASSQGGGPNTEAFF
TRBV7-9	TRBJ2-2	16	TRBD2	.	TGTGCCAGCAGCTTATCGCCGGGAGGGTATACCGGGGAGCTGTTTTTT	CASSLSPGGYTGELFF
TRBV11-2	TRBJ2-4	12	.	.	TGTGCCAGCAGCTTAGAGAGGAACATTCAGTACTTC	CASSLERNIQYF
TRBV6-5	TRBJ1-1	14	TRBD1	.	TGTGCCAGCAGTCCGACAGGGGGGAACACTGAAGCTTTCTTT	CASSPTGGNTEAFF
TRBV3-1/TRBV3-2	TRBJ2-1	15	.	.	TGTGCCAGCAGCCAAGTTCGGACTCTCTACAATGAGCAGTTCTTC	CASSQVRTLYNEQFF
TRBV11-2	TRBJ2-1	18	TRBD2	.	TGTGCCAGCAGCTTACCCGATGCGGGAGGGCCTACCTACAATGAGCAGTTCTTC	CASSLPDAGGPTYNEQFF
TRBV7-3	TRBJ2-3	13	.	few	TGTGCCAGCAGCGCGGCTAGCACAGATACGCAGTATTTT	CASSAASTDTQYF
TRBV28	TRBJ2-1	16	.	.	TGTGCCAGCAGTTCTTCTAGCCCAATTCCCTACAATGAGCAGTTCTTC	CASSSSSPIPYNEQFF
TRBV5-4	TRBJ2-2	16	.	.	TGTGCCAGCAGCCACGGGGAGAGCGGTGGAACCGGGGAGCTGTTTTTT	CASSHGESGGTGELFF
TRBV12-5	TRBJ1-3	14	.	.	TGTGCTAGTAAACTGGGGGCGTCTGGAAACACCATATATTTT	CASKLGASGNTIYF